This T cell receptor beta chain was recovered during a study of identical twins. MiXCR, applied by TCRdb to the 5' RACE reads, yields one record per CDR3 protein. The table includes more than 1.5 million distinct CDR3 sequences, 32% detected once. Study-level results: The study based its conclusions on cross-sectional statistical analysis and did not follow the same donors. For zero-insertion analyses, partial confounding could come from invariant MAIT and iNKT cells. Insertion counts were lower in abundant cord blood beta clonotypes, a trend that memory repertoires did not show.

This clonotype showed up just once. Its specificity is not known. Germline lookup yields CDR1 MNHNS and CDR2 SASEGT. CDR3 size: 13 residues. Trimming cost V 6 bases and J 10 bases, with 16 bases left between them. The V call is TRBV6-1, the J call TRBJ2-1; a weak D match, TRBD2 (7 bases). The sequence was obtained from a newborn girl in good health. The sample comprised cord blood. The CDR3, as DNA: TGTGCCAGCAGGTTGGGGGGGGGCAACGAGCAGTTCTTC. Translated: CASRLGGGNEQFF.